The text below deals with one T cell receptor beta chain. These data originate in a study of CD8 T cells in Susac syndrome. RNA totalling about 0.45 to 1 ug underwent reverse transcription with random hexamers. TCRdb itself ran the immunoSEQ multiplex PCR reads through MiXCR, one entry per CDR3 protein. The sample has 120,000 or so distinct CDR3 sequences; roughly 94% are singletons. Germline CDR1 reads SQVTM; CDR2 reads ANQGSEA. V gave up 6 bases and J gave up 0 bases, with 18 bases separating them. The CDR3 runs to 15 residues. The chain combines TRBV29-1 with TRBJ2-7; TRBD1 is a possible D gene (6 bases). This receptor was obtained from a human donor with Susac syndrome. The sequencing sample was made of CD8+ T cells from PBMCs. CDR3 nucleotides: TGCAGCGTCTTGGATCGTCAAGGGGGCTCCTACGAGCAGTACTTC. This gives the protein CSVLDRQGGSYEQYF.